This T cell receptor beta chain was identified in a study of T cell responses to AZD1222 COVID-19 vaccine. About the research overall: Analysis merged second doses at about 4 or about 12 weeks.

The ends lost 1 base at V and 6 bases at J; junction bases unmatched: 8. CDR1 is SGHVS and CDR2 is FNYEAQ in the germline V gene. The CDR3 loop spans 17 amino acids. On this clone: Its antigen remains unknown.

Whole-study findings and limits: Donors, mostly white British, included more females; clonal diversity was possibly underestimated.

The table came from immunoSEQ multiplex PCR; TCRdb's copy has only in-frame clones and leaves some out. The sample holds 150,000 to 200,000 clones, 90% to 95% seen once. Sequences were derived from peripheral blood, sampled on day 0 of AZD1222 vaccination. The chain employs TRBV7-6 and TRBJ2-7; 14 bases fit TRBD2. This TCR came from an adult in good health. Here the CDR3 reads CASSLVGTSGSSGEQYF. The CDR3 coding sequence is TGTGCCAGCAGCTTAGTGGGGACTAGCGGGAGTTCAGGCGAGCAGTACTTC.